The 31 T cell receptor beta chains below were found in one sample sequenced in a study of T cell changes during pregnancy in multiple sclerosis. Method: immunoSEQ multiplex PCR; TCRdb's copy keeps in-frame clones and lacks some. The sample holds tens of thousands of clones, 75% to 95% seen once. Specimen: CD8+ T cells from peripheral blood mononuclear cells, collected in the first trimester of pregnancy. The receptor set was obtained from a female donor with multiple sclerosis, enrolled in a pregnancy study.

This rearrangement joins TRBV4-1 to TRBJ2-7, with TRBD1 matching over 10 bases. Losses at the gene ends were 5 bases for V and 0 bases for J; bases not matched to a gene: 4. This CDR3 is 15 amino acids long. The germline gives CDR1 MGHRA, CDR2 YSYEKL. The CDR3 bases are TGCGCCAGCAGCTTCCGGGACAGGGGCTCCTACGAGCAGTACTTC. This sequence encodes CASSFRDRGSYEQYF.

In this sample, this clone turned up a few times. The rearrangement joins TRBV28 to TRBJ1-5, with a weak D call TRBD1 (6 bases). The CDR3 is 15 amino acids. Deletions cut 6 bases from V and 5 bases from J, with 17 bases between. Germline V lookup: CDR1 MDHEN, CDR2 SYDVKM. This CDR3 reads CASSDLQGFDQPQHF. The CDR3 DNA sequence: TGTGCCAGCAGCGATCTGCAGGGGTTTGATCAGCCCCAGCATTTT.

The chain has TRBV5-8 and TRBJ2-3; the match to TRBD1 covers 8 bases. Per germline, CDR1 SGHTS and CDR2 YDEGEE. The junction had 5 bases not matched to a gene; V was cut back by 3 bases and J by 2 bases. There are 15 residues in the CDR3. The CDR3 reads CASSSAGQVTDTQYF. As DNA, the CDR3 is TGTGCCAGCAGCTCGGCGGGACAGGTCACAGATACGCAGTATTTT.

This chain joins TRBV19 and TRBJ1-1, with D unclear. Trimming removed 6 bases from V and 0 bases from J, with 5 bases in between. This CDR3 comprises 12 residues. The germline gives CDR1 LNHDA, CDR2 SQIVND (reference sequence). CDR3 sequence: CASSPMNTEAFF. CDR3 sequence (DNA): TGTGCCAGTAGCCCTATGAACACTGAAGCTTTCTTT. Drawing the rest from reference TRBV19 and TRBJ1-1, the complete variable domain is DGGITQSPKYLFRKEGQNVTLSCEQNLNHDAMYWYRQDPGQGLRLIYYSQIVNDFQKGDIAEGYSVSREKKESFPLTVTSAQKNPTAFYLCASSPMNTEAFFGQGTRLTVV.

V usage is TRBV5-6 and J usage is TRBJ2-3, with TRBD2 matching 10 bases. Germline V gene sequence: CDR1 SGHDT, CDR2 YYEEEE. The J segment lost 1 base and the V segment lost 6 bases, leaving 11 bases of the junction unmatched. The CDR3 is 17 residues long. CDR3 nucleotides: TGTGCCAGCAATGGGGAAGCGGGAGGGCGGGGCACAGATACGCAGTATTTT. It encodes CASNGEAGGRGTDTQYF.

The chain carries TRBV7-6 and TRBJ2-5; D unclear. The CDR3 has 12 residues. Germline assignment: CDR1 SGHVS and CDR2 FNYEAQ. The V end was cut by 1 base, the J end by 4 bases, with 4 bases between. The CDR3 is CASSLDGETQYF. The CDR3 nucleotides are TGTGCCAGCAGCTTAGACGGAGAGACCCAGTACTTC.

The genes are TRBV5-6 and TRBJ2-4, with 10 bases fitting TRBD2. V was clipped by 4 bases and J by 9 bases; unmatched bases: 4. The CDR3 has 13 amino acids. Germline-derived CDR1 and CDR2 are SGHDT and YYEEEE. The CDR3 here is CASSPSGSSIQYF. The CDR3 nucleotides read TGTGCCAGCAGCCCTAGCGGGAGCAGCATTCAGTACTTC. Based on the CDR3 plus reference TRBV5-6 and TRBJ2-4, the full variable domain is DAGVTQSPTHLIKTRGQQVTLRCSPKSGHDTVSWYQQALGQGPQFIFQYYEEEERQRGNFPDRFSGHQFPNYSSELNVNALLLGDSALYLCASSPSGSSIQYFGAGTRLSVL.

This sequence joins TRBV5-1 and TRBJ1-1, with TRBD1 matching over 9 bases. The germline V gene encodes CDR1 SGHRS and CDR2 YFSETQ. The CDR3 has 16 residues. J was trimmed by 5 bases and V by 3 bases; bases with no gene match: 11. CDR3 sequence: CASSSGTGPPVTEAFF. The CDR3 nucleotides read TGCGCCAGCAGCTCCGGGACAGGGCCCCCGGTGACTGAAGCTTTCTTT.

The count of this clone is one. V usage is TRBV19 and J usage is TRBJ2-7; TRBD1 aligns across 9 bases. The germline CDR1 and CDR2 sequences are LNHDA and SQIVND (reference sequence). V gave up 8 bases and J gave up 2 bases; unmatched junction bases: 4. The CDR3 loop spans 13 amino acids. The CDR3: CASGDRATYEQYF. CDR3 DNA sequence: TGTGCCAGTGGGGACAGGGCCACCTACGAGCAGTACTTC.

In nucleotides, the CDR3 is TGTGCCAGCAGCGGGACTAGCGAAGAGCAGTTCTTC. Translating gives CASSGTSEEQFF. The rearrangement uses TRBV11-3 and TRBJ2-1; 10 positions match TRBD2. V trimming: 5 bases; J trimming: 10 bases; junction bases outside the gene matches: 2. The CDR3 has 12 residues. Looked up from germline, CDR1 is SGHNT and CDR2 is YENEEA.

The chain carries TRBV7-8 and TRBJ2-7, with D perhaps matching TRBD1 (5 bases). This CDR3 comprises 14 residues. V gave up 5 bases and J gave up 1 base, with 12 bases separating them. CDR1 and CDR2 from the germline V gene are SGHVS and FQNEAQ. The DNA for the CDR3 is TGTGCCAGCAGCCAAGGGGCCGGATCCTACGAGCAGTACTTC. Its protein is CASSQGAGSYEQYF.

The V gene is TRBV4-2, the J gene TRBJ2-3, with D hard to call. CDR3 length: 17 residues. Germline V CDR1 and CDR2: LGHNA, YNFKEQ. Between the trimmed V and J ends, which lost 0 bases and 1 base, there was a span of 14 bases. CDR3 sequence reads: CASSQDDRRLGTDTQYF. Here the CDR3 DNA reads TGTGCCAGCAGCCAAGATGATAGGAGACTCGGCACAGATACGCAGTATTTT.

The chain joins TRBV7-8 to TRBJ2-1, with 8 bases identical to TRBD2. The CDR3 length is 16 residues. V dropped 1 base and J dropped 3; count of bases not matched to a gene: 5. From germline, CDR1 is SGHVS and CDR2 FQNEAQ. Here the CDR3 DNA reads TGTGCCAGCAGCTTAGGAGCGGGAGAATACTACAATGAGCAGTTCTTC. Its protein is CASSLGAGEYYNEQFF.

DNA of the CDR3: TGTGCCAGCTCACCTACGAGACAGGGGTCCTACGAGCAGTACTTC. This translates into CASSPTRQGSYEQYF. The chain joins TRBV18 to TRBJ2-7; 8 nucleotides line up with TRBD1. Trimming cost V 3 bases and J 1 base; bases outside gene matches: 5. CDR1 KGHSH and CDR2 LQKENI come from the germline V gene. CDR3 length: 15 residues. The full variable domain, rest sourced from reference TRBV18 and TRBJ2-7, is NAGVMQNPRHLVRRRGQEARLRCSPMKGHSHVYWYRQLPEEGLKFMVYLQKENIIDESGMPKERFSAEFPKEGPSILRIQQVVRGDSAAYFCASSPTRQGSYEQYFGPGTRLTVT.

J is TRBJ2-1 and V is TRBV28; 8 bases align to TRBD2. Losses at the gene ends were 5 bases for V and 10 bases for J; bases not matched to a gene: 1. The CDR3 has 11 amino acids. Germline values: CDR1 MDHEN, CDR2 SYDVKM. The CDR3 spells CASSTSGEQFF. The CDR3 DNA follows: TGTGCCAGCAGTACTAGCGGAGAGCAGTTCTTC.

The chain employs TRBV27 and TRBJ2-1, with 8 nucleotides matching TRBD2. Germline CDR1 is MNHEY and CDR2 is SMNVEV (reference sequence). The length of the CDR3 is 16 residues. Trimming removed 5 bases from V and 0 bases from J; junction bases left unmatched: 6. The CDR3 nucleotides are TGTGCCAGCAGTCGAGCGGGAGCCAACTCCTACAATGAGCAGTTCTTC. Protein product: CASSRAGANSYNEQFF.

The chain carries TRBV5-6 and TRBJ2-3, with TRBD1 matching 8 bases. The CDR3 is 15 residues long. With 2 bases clipped from V and 0 bases from J, the junction kept 2 bases outside the gene matches. The germline gives CDR1 SGHDT, CDR2 YYEEEE. The CDR3 region has the DNA TGTGCCAGCAGCTTCGGACAGGGCAGCACAGATACGCAGTATTTT. Its protein is CASSFGQGSTDTQYF.

The chain links TRBV6-5 to TRBJ1-5; TRBD1 matches at 7 bases. J lost 4 bases, V lost 0 bases, and 3 bases had no gene match. Germline CDR1 and CDR2: MNHEY and SVGAGI. The CDR3 consists of 15 residues. As DNA, the CDR3 is TGTGCCAGCAGTTACTCACAGGGGTTAAATCAGCCCCAGCATTTT. This gives the protein CASSYSQGLNQPQHF.

This clone was seen once. This rearrangement joins TRBV9 to TRBJ1-6, with no clear D. In germline, CDR1 is SGDLS, CDR2 YYNGEE. With 1 base removed from V and 14 bases from J, the gap between germline ends came to 10 bases. CDR3 size: 12 residues. The CDR3 sequence is CASSVRDSALHF. The CDR3 coding sequence is TGTGCCAGCAGCGTACGTGACTCGGCCCTCCACTTT.

V usage is TRBV27 and J usage is TRBJ2-7; the match to TRBD1 covers 7 bases. This CDR3 has 13 residues. The germline V gene has CDR1 MNHEY and CDR2 SMNVEV (reference sequence). V trimming: 5 bases; J trimming: 3 bases; junction bases outside the gene matches: 4. CDR3: CASSLGTDYEQYF. Here the CDR3 DNA reads TGTGCCAGCAGTCTCGGGACAGACTACGAGCAGTACTTC.

The chain employs TRBV9 and TRBJ1-1; D uncertain. The V end lost 0 bases, the J end lost 6 bases, and 12 bases lay between the germline ends. The CDR3 consists of 14 residues. Germline-derived CDR1 and CDR2 are SGDLS and YYNGEE. CDR3 DNA sequence: TGTGCCAGCAGCGTAGCAGGAGGACTATCTGAAGCTTTCTTT. This gives the protein CASSVAGGLSEAFF. Full variable domain (rest looked up from reference TRBV9 and TRBJ1-1): DSGVTQTPKHLITATGQRVTLRCSPRSGDLSVYWYQQSLDQGLQFLIQYYNGEERAKGNILERFSAQQFPDLHSELNLSSLELGDSALYFCASSVAGGLSEAFFGQGTRLTVV.

The chain has TRBV6-1 and TRBJ2-7; tentative D call: TRBD1 (6 bases). Per germline, CDR1 MNHNS and CDR2 SASEGT. The CDR3 is 13 amino acids. V lost 6 bases and J 2 bases, leaving 11 bases between the germline ends. CDR3 sequence reads: CASSQGDTYEQYF. DNA for the CDR3: TGTGCCAGCAGCCAAGGGGACACCTACGAGCAGTACTTC.

The chain couples TRBV5-1 to TRBJ2-7; 12 bases align to TRBD2. The CDR3 contains 15 residues. The germline V gene encodes CDR1 SGHRS and CDR2 YFSETQ. The V segment lost 4 bases and the J segment 4 bases; nucleotides outside the gene matches: 6. CDR3 loop: CASSVLAGGPYEQYF. CDR3 bases: TGCGCCAGCAGCGTTCTAGCGGGAGGGCCTTACGAGCAGTACTTC.

The genes are TRBV5-1 and TRBJ2-3; D is possibly TRBD2 (6 bases). Germline loops: CDR1 SGHRS, CDR2 YFSETQ. V was cut by 0 bases and J by 0 bases, with 8 bases left in between. The CDR3 length is 15 residues. CDR3: CASSLDSGSTDTQYF. For the CDR3, the DNA is TGCGCCAGCAGCTTGGATAGCGGAAGCACAGATACGCAGTATTTT.

This rearrangement joins TRBV6-4 to TRBJ2-3; D remains ambiguous. Per germline, CDR1 MRHNA and CDR2 SNTAGT. V was cut by 0 bases and J by 5 bases, with 6 bases left in between. The CDR3 is made up of 13 amino acids. DNA of the CDR3: TGTGCCAGCAGTGACTCCCCACAAGATACGCAGTATTTT. It encodes CASSDSPQDTQYF.

The chain links TRBV5-1 to TRBJ2-7, with 13 bases matching TRBD2. Germline V CDR1 and CDR2: SGHRS, YFSETQ. The CDR3 length is 13 residues. Losses at the gene ends were 3 bases for V and 8 bases for J; bases not matched to a gene: 2. CDR3 sequence reads: CASSWGTSGKQYF. The CDR3 DNA follows: TGCGCCAGCAGCTGGGGGACTAGCGGGAAGCAGTACTTC.

This chain connects TRBV28 to TRBJ1-5, with D unclear. CDR1 is MDHEN, CDR2 SYDVKM, per germline. The germline V and J ends were trimmed by 3 bases and 9 bases, with 9 bases remaining between them. The CDR3 sequence is 12 residues long. The CDR3 DNA reads as TGTGCCAGCAGTTTCGAGTCCGGGCCCCAGCATTTT. Encoded protein: CASSFESGPQHF.

The V call is TRBV5-1, the J call TRBJ1-2; possibly TRBD1 for D (6 bases). Trimming removed 2 bases from V and 4 bases from J, with 12 bases in between. Per the germline V gene, CDR1 is SGHRS and CDR2 is YFSETQ. This CDR3 region has 14 residues. The CDR3 DNA reads as TGCGCCAGCAGCTTAGGACAGAGGATCTATGGCTACACCTTC. Translation gives CASSLGQRIYGYTF.

V usage is TRBV7-9 and J usage is TRBJ2-7; D possibly corresponds to TRBD1 (6 bases). Per germline, CDR1 SEHNR and CDR2 FQNEAQ (reference sequence). This CDR3 is 17 amino acids long. V dropped 0 bases and J dropped 0 bases, with 15 bases sitting between them. The CDR3 is CASSLAFGQLFSYEQYF. CDR3 in DNA: TGTGCCAGCAGCTTAGCCTTTGGACAGCTGTTCTCCTACGAGCAGTACTTC.

The chain has TRBV28 and TRBJ2-3, with 14 bases fitting TRBD2. The germline gives CDR1 MDHEN, CDR2 SYDVKM. Losses at the gene ends were 5 bases for V and 4 bases for J; bases not matched to a gene: 11. CDR3 length: 18 residues. The CDR3 sequence: CASSLLGLAGGGSDTQYF. DNA for the CDR3: TGTGCCAGCAGTCTACTTGGACTAGCGGGAGGAGGGTCAGATACGCAGTATTTT.

The rearrangement links TRBV9 to TRBJ2-5; tentatively, D is TRBD1 (6 bases). Germline V gene sequence: CDR1 SGDLS, CDR2 YYNGEE. V lost 3 bases, J lost 1 base, and 13 bases lay in between. The CDR3 contains 15 residues. The CDR3 bases are TGTGCCAGCAGCGCGTTCAGGGGCTTCCAAGAGACCCAGTACTTC. Protein: CASSAFRGFQETQYF.